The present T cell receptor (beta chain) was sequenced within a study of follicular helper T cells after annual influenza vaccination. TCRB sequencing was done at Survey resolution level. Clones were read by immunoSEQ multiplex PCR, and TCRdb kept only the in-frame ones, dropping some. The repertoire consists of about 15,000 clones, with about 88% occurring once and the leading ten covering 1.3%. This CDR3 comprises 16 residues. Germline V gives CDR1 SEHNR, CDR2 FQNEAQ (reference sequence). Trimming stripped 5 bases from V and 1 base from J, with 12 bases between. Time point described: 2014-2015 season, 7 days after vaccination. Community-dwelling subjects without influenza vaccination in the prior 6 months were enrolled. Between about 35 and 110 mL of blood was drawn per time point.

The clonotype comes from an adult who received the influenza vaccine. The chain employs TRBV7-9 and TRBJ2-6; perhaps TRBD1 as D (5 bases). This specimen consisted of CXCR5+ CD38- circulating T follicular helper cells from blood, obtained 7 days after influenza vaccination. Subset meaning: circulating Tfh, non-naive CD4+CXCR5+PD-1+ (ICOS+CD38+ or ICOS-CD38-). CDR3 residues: CASSKGVISGANVLTF. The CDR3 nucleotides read TGTGCCAGCAGCAAAGGGGTCATATCTGGGGCCAACGTCCTGACTTTC.